This T cell receptor (beta chain) comes out of a study of T-cell reconstitution after alpha-beta-depleted transplantation in children listed by TCRdb under 2016. General notes on the study: Using TCR repertoire profiling, the study quantitatively followed how T-cell immune reconstitution unfolded in children after TCRalphabeta/CD19-depleted allogeneic hematopoietic cell transplantation.

The CDR3 runs 14 residues from the cysteine to the phenylalanine. Only the CDR3 DNA is retained, 42 bases long and in frame from the first base. V lost 6 bases and J lost 0 bases; the stretch between them is 9 bases long. Receptors were amplified or captured by PCR. Sequencing was performed on an Illumina HiSeq 2500. Molecular barcoding was employed in the preparation of TCR libraries, with unique molecular identifiers being used to normalize TCRbeta repertoire quantification. The raw public data were reprocessed by TCRdb itself: fastp quality trimming at Q25, MiXCR clonotype calling, in-frame beta chains only. Identical CDR3 protein sequences are pooled into one entry, listed with their most common genes and DNA. Here the sample has about 500,000 distinct CDR3 sequences; approximately 32% occur a single time. The ten top clones hold approximately 2.3% of the sample. A remark on this clonotype: Its target antigen remains unknown. No per-base quality is available; no much larger clone lies one base away.

Material: PBMCs from the stem cell graft donor, obtained from the stem cell graft. This TCR was recovered from a human donor who donated a stem cell graft to a child with aplastic anemia. The rearranged chain carries TRBV12-3 or TRBV12-4 and TRBJ1-5; no D segment can be confidently identified. The CDR3 protein: CASSSRDSNQPQHF. The DNA is TGTGCCAGCAGCTCGCGAGATAGCAATCAGCCCCAGCATTTT.